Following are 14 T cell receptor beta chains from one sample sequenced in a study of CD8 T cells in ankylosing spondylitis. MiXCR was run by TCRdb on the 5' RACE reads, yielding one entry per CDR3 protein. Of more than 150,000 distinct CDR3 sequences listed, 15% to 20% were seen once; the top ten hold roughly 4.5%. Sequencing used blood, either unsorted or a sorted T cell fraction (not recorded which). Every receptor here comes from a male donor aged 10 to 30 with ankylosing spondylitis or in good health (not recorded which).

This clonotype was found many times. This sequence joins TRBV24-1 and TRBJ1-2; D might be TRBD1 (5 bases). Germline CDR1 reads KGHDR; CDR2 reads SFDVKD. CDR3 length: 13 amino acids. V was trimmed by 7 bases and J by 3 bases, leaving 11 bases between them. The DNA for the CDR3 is TGTGCCACCAGAGACGGGACGGACTATGGCTACACCTTC. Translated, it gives CATRDGTDYGYTF.

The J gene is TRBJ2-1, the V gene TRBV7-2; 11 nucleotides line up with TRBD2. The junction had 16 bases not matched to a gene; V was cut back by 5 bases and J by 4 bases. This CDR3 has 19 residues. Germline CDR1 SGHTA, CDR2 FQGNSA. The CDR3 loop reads CASSPMGGLADGGYNEQFF. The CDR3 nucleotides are TGTGCCAGCAGCCCCATGGGGGGACTAGCGGACGGCGGTTACAATGAGCAGTTCTTC.

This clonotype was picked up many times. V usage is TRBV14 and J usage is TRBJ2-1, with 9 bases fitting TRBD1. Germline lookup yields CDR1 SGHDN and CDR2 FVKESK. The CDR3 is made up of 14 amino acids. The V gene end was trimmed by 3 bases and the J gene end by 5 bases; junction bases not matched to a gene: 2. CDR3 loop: CASSQGTGNNEQFF. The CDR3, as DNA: TGTGCCAGCAGCCAGGGGACAGGGAACAATGAGCAGTTCTTC. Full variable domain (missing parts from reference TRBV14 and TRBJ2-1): EAGVTQFPSHSVIEKGQTVTLRCDPISGHDNLYWYRRVMGKEIKFLLHFVKESKQDESGMPNNRFLAERTGGTYSTLKVQPAELEDSGVYFCASSQGTGNNEQFFGPGTRLTVL.

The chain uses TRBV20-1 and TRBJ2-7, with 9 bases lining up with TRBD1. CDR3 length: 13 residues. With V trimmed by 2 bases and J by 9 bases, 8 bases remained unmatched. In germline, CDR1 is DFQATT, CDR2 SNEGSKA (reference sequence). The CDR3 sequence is CSARRTGGISQYF. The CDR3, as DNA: TGCAGTGCTAGACGCACAGGGGGCATCTCGCAGTACTTC.

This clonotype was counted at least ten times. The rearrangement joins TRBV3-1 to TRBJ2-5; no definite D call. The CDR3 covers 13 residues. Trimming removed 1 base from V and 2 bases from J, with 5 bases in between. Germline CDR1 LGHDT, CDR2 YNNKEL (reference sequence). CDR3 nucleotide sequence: TGTGCCAGCAGCCAAGGGATACAAGAGACCCAGTACTTC. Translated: CASSQGIQETQYF.

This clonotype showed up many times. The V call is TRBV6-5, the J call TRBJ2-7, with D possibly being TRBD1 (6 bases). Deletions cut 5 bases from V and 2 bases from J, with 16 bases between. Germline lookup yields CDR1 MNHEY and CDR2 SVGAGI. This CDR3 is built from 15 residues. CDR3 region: CASSPRDIGPYEQYF. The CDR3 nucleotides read TGTGCCAGCAGTCCCCGGGACATTGGGCCCTACGAGCAGTACTTC.

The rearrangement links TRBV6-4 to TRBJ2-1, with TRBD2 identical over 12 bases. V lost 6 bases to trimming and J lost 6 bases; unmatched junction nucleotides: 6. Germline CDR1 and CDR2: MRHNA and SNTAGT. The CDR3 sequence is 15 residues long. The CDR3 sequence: CASSFLAGGPNEQFF. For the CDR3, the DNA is TGTGCCAGCAGCTTCCTAGCGGGAGGGCCCAATGAGCAGTTCTTC.

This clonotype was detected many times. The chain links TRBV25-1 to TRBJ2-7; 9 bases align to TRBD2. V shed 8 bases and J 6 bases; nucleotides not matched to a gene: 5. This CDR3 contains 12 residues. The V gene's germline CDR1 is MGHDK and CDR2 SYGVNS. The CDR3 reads CASQGREGEQYV. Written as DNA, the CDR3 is TGTGCCAGCCAAGGGCGGGAGGGCGAGCAGTACGTC.

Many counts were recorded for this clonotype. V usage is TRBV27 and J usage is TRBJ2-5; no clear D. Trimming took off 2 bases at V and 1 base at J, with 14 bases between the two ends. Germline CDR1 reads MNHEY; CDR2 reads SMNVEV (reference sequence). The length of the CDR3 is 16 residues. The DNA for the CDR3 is TGTGCCAGCAGTTTAGGAGTTAAGGTACCCCAAGAGACCCAGTACTTC. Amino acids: CASSLGVKVPQETQYF.

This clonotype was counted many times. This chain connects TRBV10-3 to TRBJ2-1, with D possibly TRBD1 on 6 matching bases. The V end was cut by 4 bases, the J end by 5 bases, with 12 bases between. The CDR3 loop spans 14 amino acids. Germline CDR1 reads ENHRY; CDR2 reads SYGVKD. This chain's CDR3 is CAISAGTRDNEQFF. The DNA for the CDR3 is TGTGCCATCAGTGCCGGGACACGCGACAATGAGCAGTTCTTC.

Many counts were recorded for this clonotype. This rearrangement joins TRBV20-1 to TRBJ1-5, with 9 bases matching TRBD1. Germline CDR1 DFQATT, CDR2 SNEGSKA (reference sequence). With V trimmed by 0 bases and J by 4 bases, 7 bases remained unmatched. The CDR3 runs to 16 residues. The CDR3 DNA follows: TGCAGTGCTAGAGATCGCCGGACAGGGGTGAATCAGCCCCAGCATTTT. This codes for CSARDRRTGVNQPQHF.

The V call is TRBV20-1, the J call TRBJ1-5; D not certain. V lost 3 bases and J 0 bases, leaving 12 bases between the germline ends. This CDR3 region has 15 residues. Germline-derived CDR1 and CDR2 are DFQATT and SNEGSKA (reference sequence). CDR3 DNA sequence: TGCAGTGCTAGTCGGTCTGCAATTAGCAATCAGCCCCAGCATTTT. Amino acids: CSASRSAISNQPQHF.

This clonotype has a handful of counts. The CDR3 is CASSLVEMNTEAFF. In DNA form, the CDR3 reads TGCGCCAGCAGCTTAGTAGAAATGAACACTGAAGCTTTCTTT. The V and J genes are TRBV5-1 and TRBJ1-1; D gene ambiguous. Per the germline V gene, CDR1 is SGHRS and CDR2 is YFSETQ. V lost 2 bases and J lost 0, with 8 bases in between. The CDR3 is made up of 14 amino acids.

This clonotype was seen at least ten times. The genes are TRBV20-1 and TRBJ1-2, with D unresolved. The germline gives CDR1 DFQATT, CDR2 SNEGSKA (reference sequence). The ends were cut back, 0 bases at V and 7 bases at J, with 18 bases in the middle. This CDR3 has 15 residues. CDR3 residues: CSARDLGLGAPGYTF. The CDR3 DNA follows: TGCAGTGCTAGAGATCTAGGTCTCGGAGCCCCTGGCTACACCTTC.